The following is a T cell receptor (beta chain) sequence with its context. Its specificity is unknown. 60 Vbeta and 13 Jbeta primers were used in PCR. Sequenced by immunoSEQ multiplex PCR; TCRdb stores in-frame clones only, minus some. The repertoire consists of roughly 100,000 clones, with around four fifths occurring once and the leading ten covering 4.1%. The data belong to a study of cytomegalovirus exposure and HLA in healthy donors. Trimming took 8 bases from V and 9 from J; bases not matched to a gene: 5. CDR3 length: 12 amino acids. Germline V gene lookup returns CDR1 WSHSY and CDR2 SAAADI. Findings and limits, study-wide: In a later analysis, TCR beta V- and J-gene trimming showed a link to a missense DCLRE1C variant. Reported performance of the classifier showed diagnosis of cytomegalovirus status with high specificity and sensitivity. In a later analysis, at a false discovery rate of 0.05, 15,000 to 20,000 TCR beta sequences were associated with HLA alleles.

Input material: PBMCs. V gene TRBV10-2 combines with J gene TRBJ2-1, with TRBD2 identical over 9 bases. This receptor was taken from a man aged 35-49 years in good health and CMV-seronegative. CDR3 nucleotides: TGCGCCAGCTTGGGACTAGCTGGTGAGCAGTTCTTC. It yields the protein CASLGLAGEQFF.